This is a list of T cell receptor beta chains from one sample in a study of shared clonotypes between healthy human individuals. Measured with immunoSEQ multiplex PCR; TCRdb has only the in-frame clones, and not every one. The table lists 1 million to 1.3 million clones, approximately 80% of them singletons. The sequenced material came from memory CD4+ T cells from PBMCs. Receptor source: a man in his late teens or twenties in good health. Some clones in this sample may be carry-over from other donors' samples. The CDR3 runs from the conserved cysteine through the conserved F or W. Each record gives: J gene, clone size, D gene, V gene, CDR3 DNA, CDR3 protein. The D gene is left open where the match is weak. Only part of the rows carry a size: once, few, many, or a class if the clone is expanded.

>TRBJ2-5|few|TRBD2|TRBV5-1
TGCGCCAGCAGCTTGTACGGGACTAGCGAAGAGACCCAGTACTTC
CASSLYGTSEETQYF
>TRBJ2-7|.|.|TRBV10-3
TGTGCCATCAGTGAGAGGCTAGCCCAGTCCTACGAGCAGTACTTC
CAISERLAQSYEQYF
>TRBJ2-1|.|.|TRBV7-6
TGTGCCAGCAGCTTACTCTACCCGGGCGGGGAGCAGTTCTTC
CASSLLYPGGEQFF
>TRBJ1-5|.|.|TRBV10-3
TGTGCCATCAGCCGCGGGCCAGGCAATCAGCCCCAGCATTTT
CAISRGPGNQPQHF
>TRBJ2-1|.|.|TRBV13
TGTGCCAGCAGCTTCAGTTTGGGACAAGAAGCCAGCAATGAGCAGTTCTTC
CASSFSLGQEASNEQFF
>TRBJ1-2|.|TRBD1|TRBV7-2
TGTGCCAGCAGCCCAGGGGGGGCCCGCTACTATGGCTACACCTTC
CASSPGGARYYGYTF
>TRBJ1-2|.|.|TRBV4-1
TGCGCCAGCAGCCCCCAGGATGAGTACTATGGCTACACCTTC
CASSPQDEYYGYTF
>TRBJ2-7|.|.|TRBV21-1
TGTGCCAGCAGCAAACGGAAACAGCCCCTACCAGTCGAGCAGTACTTC
CASSKRKQPLPVEQYF
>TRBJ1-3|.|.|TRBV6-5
TGTGCCAGCAGTTCCCTTAAGCCTGGAAACACCATATATTTT
CASSSLKPGNTIYF
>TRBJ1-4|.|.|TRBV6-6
TGTGCCAGCAGTTTGGCGAGGGCCGGGACTAATGAAAAACTGTTTTTT
CASSLARAGTNEKLFF
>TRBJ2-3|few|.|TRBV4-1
TGCGCCAGCAGCCAAGGTACTAGTAGAGCAGATACGCAGTATTTT
CASSQGTSRADTQYF
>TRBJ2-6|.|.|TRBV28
TGTGCCAGCTTCGAGTCTGGGGCCAACGTCCTGACTTTC
CASFESGANVLTF
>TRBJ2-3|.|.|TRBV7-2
TGTGCCAGCACCTCGGTGGGGTGGGATACGCAGTATTTT
CASTSVGWDTQYF
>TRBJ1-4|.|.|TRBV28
TGTGCCAGCAGTGCAACCTCAGGTTTAAGTGAAAAACTGTTTTTT
CASSATSGLSEKLFF
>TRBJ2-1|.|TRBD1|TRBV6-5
TGTGCCAGCAGCCCGGACAGGGGGCGGCTTAATGAGCAGTTCTTC
CASSPDRGRLNEQFF
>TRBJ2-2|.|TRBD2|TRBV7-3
TGTGCCAGCAGCTTAAATCTTGCGGGAGAGGAGGACACCGGGGAGCTGTTTTTT
CASSLNLAGEEDTGELFF
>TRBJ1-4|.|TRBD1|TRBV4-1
TGCGCCAGCAGCCAAGTGGGGACAGGGAAAACTAATGAAAAACTGTTTTTT
CASSQVGTGKTNEKLFF
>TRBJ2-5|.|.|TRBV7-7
TGTGCCAGCAGTCATGGGACCACCCACCAAGAGACCCAGTACTTC
CASSHGTTHQETQYF
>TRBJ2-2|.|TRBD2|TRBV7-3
TGTGCCAGCAGCTTAAGGGGGTCAAACCCGGGACTAGAAACCGGGGAGCTGTTTTTT
CASSLRGSNPGLETGELFF
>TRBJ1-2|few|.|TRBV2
TGTGCCAGCACCGGGGGTGGTCCCTTGTGGTTC
CASTGGGPLWF
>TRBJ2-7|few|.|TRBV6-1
TGTGCCAGCAGTGCTTTAGAGGCATACGAGCAGTACTTC
CASSALEAYEQYF
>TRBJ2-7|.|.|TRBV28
TGTGCCAGCAGTTTATCCGTTCGGCGACAGTACTTC
CASSLSVRRQYF
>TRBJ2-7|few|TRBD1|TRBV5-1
TGCGCCAGCAGCTTGAGACAGGGAGTCAACGAGCAGTACTTC
CASSLRQGVNEQYF
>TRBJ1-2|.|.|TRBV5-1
TGCGCCAGCAGTATTTCGACCAGGTCCTCTTCCTATGGCTACACCTTC
CASSISTRSSSYGYTF
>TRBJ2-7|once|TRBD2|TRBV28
TGTGCCAGCAGTTTATGGGGACTAGCGGGCACACTCTACGAGCAGTACTTC
CASSLWGLAGTLYEQYF
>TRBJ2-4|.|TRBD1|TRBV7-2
TGTGCCAGCAGCTTAGGGGGACAGGGAAACATTCAGTACTTC
CASSLGGQGNIQYF
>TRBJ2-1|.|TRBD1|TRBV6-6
TGTGCCAGCAATACGGGACAGGGCTACAATGAGCAGTTCTTC
CASNTGQGYNEQFF
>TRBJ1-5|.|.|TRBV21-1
TGTGCCCCCCTAGGACAGGACAATCAGCCCCAGCATTTT
CAPLGQDNQPQHF
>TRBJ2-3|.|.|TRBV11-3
TGTGCCAGCAGCTTAGTTCAGGGAGATACGCAGTATTTT
CASSLVQGDTQYF
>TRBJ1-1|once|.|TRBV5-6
TGTGCCAGCAGCCCTGCCCCGAGCAGGCGAGGGAGTGAAGCTTTCTTT
CASSPAPSRRGSEAFF
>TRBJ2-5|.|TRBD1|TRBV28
TGTGCCAGCAGTTTACAACAGGGGGCAGAGACCCAGTACTTC
CASSLQQGAETQYF
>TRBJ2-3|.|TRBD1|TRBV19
TGTGCCAGTAGGATAGGACAGGCAGATACGCAGTATTTT
CASRIGQADTQYF
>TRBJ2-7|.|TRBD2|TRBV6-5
TGTGCCAGCAAAACCCCGGGAGGACGCGACGAGCAGTACTTC
CASKTPGGRDEQYF
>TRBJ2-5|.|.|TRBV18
TGTGCCAGCTCACCACCTGGGGCTCAAGAGACCCAGTACTTC
CASSPPGAQETQYF
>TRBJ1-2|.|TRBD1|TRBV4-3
TGCGCCAGCAGCCAGAGAGGACAGGGTATCGATGGCTACACCTTC
CASSQRGQGIDGYTF
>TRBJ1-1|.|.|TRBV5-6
TGTGCCAGCAGCTTGGAGCCAGGGGAAGGTACTGAAGCTTTCTTT
CASSLEPGEGTEAFF
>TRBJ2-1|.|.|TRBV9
TGTGCCAGCAGCGTTACAGGCTACAATGAGCAGTTCTTC
CASSVTGYNEQFF
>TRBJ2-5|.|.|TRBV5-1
TGCGCCAGCAGCTTAGGGACGGCCTACCAAGAGACCCAGTACTTC
CASSLGTAYQETQYF
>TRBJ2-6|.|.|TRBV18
TGTGCCAGCTCACCATGGGCAGCTTCTCCGTCCTCTGGGGCCAACGTCCTGACTTTC
CASSPWAASPSSGANVLTF
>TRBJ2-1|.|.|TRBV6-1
TGTGCCAGCAAAGGAGGGTCCTACAATGAGCAGTTCTTC
CASKGGSYNEQFF
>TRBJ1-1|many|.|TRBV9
TGTGCCAGCAGCGTAGATGTGGCGGGCACTGAAGCTTTCTTT
CASSVDVAGTEAFF
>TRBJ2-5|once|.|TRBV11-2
TGTGCCAGCAGCCCTGCCTTCCAAGAGACCCAGTACTTC
CASSPAFQETQYF
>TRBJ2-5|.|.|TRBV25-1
TGTGCCAGCAGTTGGAGGGATCGCATATCATCGTCAGAGACCCAGTACTTC
CASSWRDRISSSETQYF